These 32 T cell receptor beta chains share one sample of origin, sequenced in a study of shared clonotypes between healthy human individuals. Method: immunoSEQ multiplex PCR; TCRdb's copy keeps in-frame clones and lacks some. In the table there are some 980,000 clones, more than 75% of which are singletons. Sequencing input: memory CD4+ T cells sorted from blood. Documented subset: CD45RA-negative fraction. These receptors all stem from a man between 18 and 35 years old in good health.

The V gene is TRBV10-2, the J gene TRBJ2-7; 7 bases align to TRBD1. V trimming: 6 bases; J trimming: 3 bases; junction bases outside the gene matches: 11. The CDR3 contains 15 residues. CDR1 WSHSY and CDR2 SAAADI come from the germline V gene. CDR3 amino acids: CASRPFPGQSYEQYF. The CDR3 coding sequence is TGCGCCAGCAGACCTTTCCCGGGACAGAGCTACGAGCAGTACTTC.

This clone occurred many times. This specimen includes other DNA sequences encoding the same CDR3. The chain employs TRBV27 and TRBJ1-1, with 7 nucleotides matching TRBD1. CDR3 length: 13 residues. Germline V gene lookup returns CDR1 MNHEY and CDR2 SMNVEV (reference sequence). The trim removed 6 bases at V and 5 bases at J, leaving 6 bases unmatched. For the CDR3, the DNA is TGTGCCAGCAGCGAACAGGGGAGGACTGAAGCTTTCTTT. Its translation: CASSEQGRTEAFF.

This clone was seen just once. The V call is TRBV7-9, the J call TRBJ1-2; D is undetermined. In germline, CDR1 is SEHNR, CDR2 FQNEAQ (reference sequence). The CDR3 is 17 residues long. V lost 2 bases and J lost 3, with 19 bases in between. The CDR3 loop reads CASSLKGSPTEYYGYTF. CDR3 sequence (DNA): TGTGCCAGCAGCTTAAAAGGAAGTCCTACAGAATACTATGGCTACACCTTC.

This clone has only a few counts. The rearrangement uses TRBV30 and TRBJ2-1; 9 positions match TRBD2. The V gene end was trimmed by 5 bases and the J gene end by 7 bases; junction bases not matched to a gene: 9. CDR1 is GTSNPN, CDR2 SVGIG, per germline (reference sequence). This CDR3 region has 14 residues. DNA for the CDR3: TGTGCCTGGCGGACTAGCGACAAATCAAATGAGCAGTTCTTC. Translated, it gives CAWRTSDKSNEQFF.

The sample holds a few counts of this clone. The sample has other DNA sequences that encode this CDR3 too. The chain has TRBV7-2 and TRBJ1-6; 7 positions agree with TRBD1. Germline assignment: CDR1 SGHTA and CDR2 FQGNSA. The CDR3 is made up of 14 amino acids. Trimming took 5 bases from V and 10 from J; bases not matched to a gene: 8. The CDR3 nucleotides read TGTGCCAGCAGCCCCCAGGGGGGGGGCTCACCCCTCCACTTT. It codes for CASSPQGGGSPLHF.

The chain combines TRBV28 with TRBJ1-2; tentatively, D is TRBD1 (5 bases). V lost 4 bases, J lost 4 bases, and 10 bases lay in between. The length of the CDR3 is 13 residues. CDR1 MDHEN and CDR2 SYDVKM come from the germline V gene. The DNA of the CDR3 is TGTGCCAGCAGTTCACAGGCTCTCTATGGCTACACCTTC. Translation: CASSSQALYGYTF.

The chain uses TRBV27 and TRBJ2-7; 8 bases are a match to TRBD2. The ends lost 2 bases at V and 2 bases at J; junction bases unmatched: 2. Germline CDR1 and CDR2: MNHEY and SMNVEV (reference sequence). This CDR3 comprises 14 residues. CDR3 nucleotide sequence: TGTGCCAGCAGTTTAAAACTAGCGGCCTACGAGCAGTACTTC. This translates into CASSLKLAAYEQYF.

This sequence joins TRBV5-4 and TRBJ2-5; D unclear. Germline V gives CDR1 SGHNT, CDR2 YYREEE (reference sequence). Deletions cut 1 base from V and 2 bases from J, with 6 bases between. The CDR3 consists of 13 residues. The CDR3 here is CASSLLPQETQYF. The CDR3 nucleotides read TGTGCCAGCAGCTTGCTACCGCAAGAGACCCAGTACTTC.

The chain links TRBV5-4 to TRBJ2-7; D is unclear. V lost 4 bases to trimming and J lost 1 base, with 9 bases between them. The V gene's germline CDR1 is SGHNT and CDR2 YYREEE (reference sequence). This CDR3 has 13 amino acids. CDR3 in amino acids: CASSPDPSYEQYF. The CDR3 nucleotides are TGTGCCAGCAGCCCCGACCCATCCTACGAGCAGTACTTC.

The rearrangement uses TRBV29-1 and TRBJ1-2; D unresolved. CDR3 length: 12 residues. Germline CDR1 and CDR2: SQVTM and ANQGSEA. Trimming removed 7 bases from V and 2 bases from J, with 11 bases in between. The CDR3 sequence is CSAATLNYGYTF. The CDR3 region has the DNA TGCAGCGCTGCAACCCTGAACTATGGCTACACCTTC.

J is TRBJ2-7 and V is TRBV14; weak D call: TRBD2 (5 bases). Germline CDR1 reads SGHDN; CDR2 reads FVKESK. V was clipped by 4 bases and J by 0 bases, with 16 bases between them. The CDR3 has 16 residues. CDR3 in amino acids: CASSLGLGMYSYEQYF. CDR3 coding DNA: TGTGCCAGCAGCCTAGGACTGGGGATGTACTCCTACGAGCAGTACTTC. The full variable domain, its missing parts supplied by reference TRBV14 and TRBJ2-7, is EAGVTQFPSHSVIEKGQTVTLRCDPISGHDNLYWYRRVMGKEIKFLLHFVKESKQDESGMPNNRFLAERTGGTYSTLKVQPAELEDSGVYFCASSLGLGMYSYEQYFGPGTRLTVT.

This rearrangement joins TRBV18 to TRBJ1-5; tentative D call: TRBD1 (6 bases). Germline V gene data show CDR1 as KGHSH and CDR2 as LQKENI. V lost 2 bases to trimming and J lost 11 bases, with 16 bases between them. The CDR3 has 14 amino acids. The CDR3 region has the DNA TGTGCCAGCTCACCAGATTACAGGGAAAGGGCCCAGCATTTT. Residues: CASSPDYRERAQHF.

This clone was picked up a small number of times. The rearrangement links TRBV11-2 to TRBJ1-3; perhaps TRBD1 as D (5 bases). The germline V gene encodes CDR1 SGHAT and CDR2 FQNNGV. The CDR3 sequence is 17 residues long. Trimming removed 1 base from V and 0 bases from J, with 13 bases in between. This CDR3 reads CASSLGQGSRSGNTIYF. The CDR3 DNA follows: TGTGCCAGCAGCTTAGGGCAGGGATCCCGCTCTGGAAACACCATATATTTT.

This clone was found once. This chain uses TRBV6-5 with TRBJ2-2, with D unresolved. This CDR3 comprises 14 residues. The V gene lost 8 bases and the J gene lost 4 bases, with 14 bases spanning the gap. Germline CDR1 reads MNHEY; CDR2 reads SVGAGI. Here the CDR3 DNA reads TGTGCCAGCTCCATCGGTTCACGCACCGGGGAGCTGTTTTTT. Residues: CASSIGSRTGELFF.

The chain recombines TRBV27 with TRBJ2-3; 10 bases are shared with TRBD1. This CDR3 spans 16 amino acids. V lost 11 bases to trimming and J lost 3 bases; unmatched junction nucleotides: 14. Germline V gene sequence: CDR1 MNHEY, CDR2 SMNVEV (reference sequence). The CDR3 sequence: CAGQQTPGQGTDTQYF. The CDR3 nucleotides read TGTGCCGGACAACAGACTCCGGGACAGGGGACAGATACGCAGTATTTT.

The chain carries TRBV9 and TRBJ2-5; 8 bases are shared with TRBD2. The CDR3 sequence is 15 residues long. The junction had 4 bases not matched to a gene; V was cut back by 1 base and J by 2 bases. Germline lookup yields CDR1 SGDLS and CDR2 YYNGEE. CDR3 in DNA: TGTGCCAGCAGCGTAAATCCTAGCGGGCAAGAGACCCAGTACTTC. It is translated as CASSVNPSGQETQYF.

The J gene is TRBJ2-3, the V gene TRBV11-1; possibly TRBD2 for D (6 bases). The CDR3 totals 16 residues. Trimming removed 2 bases from V and 4 bases from J, with 16 bases in between. Germline-derived CDR1 and CDR2 are SGHAT and FQDESV (reference sequence). The DNA of the CDR3 is TGTGCCAGCAGCTTAAGGCGGGACCGTAGTCCAGATACGCAGTATTTT. This sequence encodes CASSLRRDRSPDTQYF.

This rearrangement joins TRBV5-6 to TRBJ2-6; no reliable D call. The CDR3 totals 15 residues. Germline V CDR1 and CDR2: SGHDT, YYEEEE. V was cut by 4 bases and J by 2 bases, with 10 bases left in between. This CDR3 is CASSLGIPGANVLTF. The DNA of the CDR3 is TGTGCCAGCAGCCTAGGGATCCCTGGGGCCAACGTCCTGACTTTC.

The chain uses TRBV10-1 and TRBJ2-1, with 8 bases fitting TRBD1. The CDR3 length is 16 residues. The V segment lost 3 bases and the J segment 7 bases; nucleotides outside the gene matches: 11. CDR1 WNHNN and CDR2 SYGVQD come from the germline V gene (reference sequence). CDR3 protein: CASSEIAGQGLNEQFF. CDR3 coding DNA: TGCGCCAGCAGTGAAATAGCCGGACAGGGTTTGAATGAGCAGTTCTTC.

The V and J genes are TRBV5-8 and TRBJ1-1; D gene unclear. Trimming took off 1 base at V and 10 bases at J, with 11 bases between the two ends. CDR3 length: 12 residues. The germline gives CDR1 SGHTS, CDR2 YDEGEE. CDR3 in DNA: TGTGCCAGCAGCTTGTTTTCGGCGGGAGCTTTCTTT. Its protein product is CASSLFSAGAFF.

The chain carries TRBV5-4 and TRBJ1-2; the match to TRBD1 covers 9 bases. The CDR3 sequence is 14 residues long. The V gene end was trimmed by 0 bases and the J gene end by 5 bases; junction bases not matched to a gene: 2. Germline lookup yields CDR1 SGHNT and CDR2 YYREEE (reference sequence). The CDR3 nucleotides are TGTGCCAGCAGCTTGGTTGGGACAGGGTATGGCTACACCTTC. It specifies CASSLVGTGYGYTF.

The genes are TRBV5-4 and TRBJ1-6, with D hard to call. V gave up 4 bases and J gave up 1 base, with 9 bases separating them. The CDR3 contains 15 residues. Germline CDR1 reads SGHNT; CDR2 reads YYREEE (reference sequence). In nucleotides, the CDR3 is TGTGCCAGCAGCCCCGGGATATCCTATAATTCACCCCTCCACTTT. Translation: CASSPGISYNSPLHF.

The chain couples TRBV19 to TRBJ1-4; TRBD1 might be the D (5 bases). V gave up 7 bases and J gave up 8 bases, with 17 bases separating them. CDR1 and CDR2 (germline): LNHDA, SQIVND (reference sequence). The length of the CDR3 is 14 residues. The CDR3 DNA reads TGTGCCAGTACCTGGACACCGGGGGGAGAAAAACTGTTTTTT. Its protein is CASTWTPGGEKLFF.

As concerns this clone: In the same sample, other DNA sequences code for this CDR3. This rearrangement joins TRBV6-5 to TRBJ2-7; D is undetermined. The germline CDR1 and CDR2 sequences are MNHEY and SVGAGI. The CDR3 extends over 12 amino acids. Trimming cost V 2 bases and J 5 bases, with 7 bases left between them. The CDR3 DNA follows: TGTGCCAGCAGTTACAAAGGGAACGAGCAGTACTTC. It translates to CASSYKGNEQYF.

As to this clone: In the same sample, other DNA sequences code for this CDR3. The chain recombines TRBV20-1 with TRBJ2-3; D unclear. The V and J ends lost 5 bases and 4 bases respectively, with 7 bases between them. This CDR3 comprises 11 residues. Germline V CDR1 and CDR2: DFQATT, SNEGSKA (reference sequence). In nucleotides, the CDR3 is TGCAGTGCTGAACTCTCAGATACGCAGTATTTT. Its translation: CSAELSDTQYF.

This chain connects TRBV2 to TRBJ2-1; a possible D gene is TRBD2 (7 bases). Germline V gene sequence: CDR1 SNHLY, CDR2 FYNNEI. The CDR3 loop spans 13 amino acids. V lost 7 bases and J 8 bases, leaving 15 bases between the germline ends. Written as DNA, the CDR3 is TGTGCCAGCAAGAGGGGGGAGGGCTATGAGCAGTTCTTC. Amino acids: CASKRGEGYEQFF.

Details on this clone: A read error may explain this, as a much larger clone is one base away. Other nucleotide sequences from this sample produce the same CDR3. This rearrangement joins TRBV4-1 to TRBJ2-3; a possible D gene is TRBD2 (5 bases). The CDR3 contains 16 residues. Germline values: CDR1 MGHRA, CDR2 YSYEKL. Trimming removed 0 bases from V and 0 bases from J, with 10 bases in between. The CDR3 protein is CASSQDPGVSTDTQYF. The DNA of the CDR3 is TGCGCCAGCAGCCAAGATCCCGGGGTTAGCACAGATACGCAGTATTTT.

The chain joins TRBV27 to TRBJ2-3; unclear D gene. Trimming took 2 bases from V and 1 from J, leaving 7 bases between them. From germline, CDR1 is MNHEY and CDR2 SMNVEV (reference sequence). The CDR3 length is 14 residues. CDR3 in amino acids: CASSLLGGTDTQYF. The CDR3 nucleotides read TGTGCCAGCAGTTTACTCGGAGGCACAGATACGCAGTATTTT.

The chain joins TRBV4-1 to TRBJ2-5; tentative D call: TRBD2 (6 bases). This CDR3 contains 16 residues. Germline V gene lookup returns CDR1 MGHRA and CDR2 YSYEKL. The germline V and J ends were trimmed by 1 base and 2 bases, with 14 bases remaining between them. The CDR3 spells CASSQAPTRGQETQYF. The DNA for the CDR3 is TGCGCCAGCAGCCAAGCCCCCACACGGGGGCAAGAGACCCAGTACTTC.

Points on this clone: At one end, the junction sequence differs from germline, possibly due to a read error. J is TRBJ1-2 and V is TRBV27, with D possibly being TRBD1 (5 bases). Germline CDR1 and CDR2: MNHEY and SMNVEV (reference sequence). The CDR3 covers 13 residues. CDR3 residues: CASSLSRGRPHAF. For the CDR3, the DNA is TGTGCCAGCAGTTTATCGCGGGGCAGACCCCACGCCTTC.

Details on this clone: Other DNA sequences in this sample translate to the same CDR3. The rearrangement joins TRBV5-1 to TRBJ2-2; 7 bases line up with TRBD1. The junction had 4 bases not matched to a gene; V was cut back by 4 bases and J by 1 base. Per germline, CDR1 SGHRS and CDR2 YFSETQ. This CDR3 is built from 15 residues. The CDR3 bases are TGCGCCAGCAGCCTTGGGACAGTGAACACCGGGGAGCTGTTTTTT. Protein sequence: CASSLGTVNTGELFF.

In its sample, this clone was seen once. The V gene is TRBV4-1, the J gene TRBJ1-2; D is unclear. Germline assignment: CDR1 MGHRA and CDR2 YSYEKL. Trimming stripped 0 bases from V and 8 bases from J, with 16 bases between. CDR3 length: 15 residues. CDR3 residues: CASSQDLGGKWGYTF. CDR3 nucleotide sequence: TGCGCCAGCAGCCAAGACTTAGGAGGGAAGTGGGGCTACACCTTC.